The sequence of this T cell receptor (beta chain) was determined in a study of blood T cell repertoires in COVID-19. Authors' data handling: By means of reference gene primer amplification, nucleated cell counts were estimated. Assay used: immunoSEQ multiplex PCR; TCRdb lists only in-frame clones, some missing. The DNA gave D and trimming, while V, J and clone size come from that table. The sample gives around 250,000 clones, roughly 80% of which show up once; around 4.1% is in the top ten. This clone was counted a single time. This CDR3 is built from 14 residues. V shed 5 bases and J shed 0 bases, with 8 bases lying between them. CDR1 and CDR2 (germline): KGHDR, SFDVKD.

Sequenced input: PBMCs or T cells enriched from blood (not recorded which). This receptor was obtained from a young man with acute COVID-19. This chain links TRBV24-1 with TRBJ2-3; unclear D gene. The CDR3 nucleotides read TGTGCCACCAGTGTTTCCGGGAGCACAGATACGCAGTATTTT. Translating it yields CATSVSGSTDTQYF.